A selection of T cell receptor beta chains follows, all from one sample in a study of blood T cells in healthy people across ages. TCRdb itself ran the 5' RACE reads through MiXCR, one entry per CDR3 protein. Of approximately 730,000 distinct CDR3 sequences in the sample, approximately 43% were seen once. Sequenced input: blood. The receptors were sampled from an older woman in good health. CDR3s include the opening cysteine and the closing phenylalanine or tryptophan. D genes are given only for firm matches. Expanded clones are given a class, and other clones once, few, many or no size at all.

TRBV29-1	.	TRBJ2-5	12	.	TGCAGCGTTGTTGGGGGGCCCAATGAGCAGTACTTC	CSVVGGPNEQYF
TRBV6-2/TRBV6-3	.	TRBJ2-7	14	TRBD2	TGTACCAGCAGTTACACCGTGGGCGGGAGCGAGCAGTACTTC	CTSSYTVGGSEQYF
TRBV5-1	.	TRBJ2-3	15	TRBD1	TGCGCCAGCAGCATCCTGACAGGGTGGGACAATACGCAGTATTTT	CASSILTGWDNTQYF
TRBV7-7	.	TRBJ2-1	16	TRBD2	TGTGCTAGCAGCCAAGGGACTAGCGGGAGCGGGAATGAGCAGTTCTTC	CASSQGTSGSGNEQFF
TRBV28	.	TRBJ2-7	13	.	TGTGCCAGCAGTAATCGACAGGTGTACGAGCAGTACTTC	CASSNRQVYEQYF
TRBV10-1	few	TRBJ2-3	14	.	TGCGCCAGCAGTGGGTCGACGTGGGGGGGCCAGTTGTATTTT	CASSGSTWGGQLYF
TRBV7-3	many	TRBJ2-1	16	TRBD2	TGTGCCAGCAGCGTGACTAGCGGGTACCCTTACAATGAGCAGTTCTTC	CASSVTSGYPYNEQFF
TRBV7-2	few	TRBJ1-5	16	.	TGTGCCAGCAGCTTAGTTGCAGGGTCGGGCAATCAGCCCCAGCATTTT	CASSLVAGSGNQPQHF
TRBV12-3/TRBV12-4	.	TRBJ2-3	14	.	TGTGCCAGCAGCCACGGTTCCTTCACAGATACGCAGTATTTT	CASSHGSFTDTQYF
TRBV7-3	few	TRBJ1-4	13	.	TGTGCCAGCAGCTTAACCAAGGGTGAAAAACTGTTTTTT	CASSLTKGEKLFF
TRBV6-1	few	TRBJ2-7	14	.	TGTGCCAGCAGTATGGACTGGAGCTCCTACGAGCAGTACTTC	CASSMDWSSYEQYF
TRBV3-1	.	TRBJ2-2	17	TRBD2	TGTGCCAGCAGCCACCAAGGACTAGCGGGAGCCACCGGGGAGCTGTTTTTT	CASSHQGLAGATGELFF
TRBV20-1	.	TRBJ1-1	14	.	TGCAGTGCTAGAGATAGGCGAGGGAACACTGAAGCTTTCTTT	CSARDRRGNTEAFF
TRBV29-1	many	TRBJ2-7	16	TRBD1	TGCAGCGTCCCTACAACTTCCGCGACAGGGGGTCTAGAGCAGTACTTC	CSVPTTSATGGLEQYF
TRBV19	.	TRBJ1-2	13	.	TGTGCCAGCACACCGGGACAATCATATGGCTACACCTTC	CASTPGQSYGYTF
TRBV10-2	.	TRBJ2-3	16	TRBD2	TGCGCCAGCAGCCTTAGCGGGGGGGCCGCCACAGATACGCAGTATTTT	CASSLSGGAATDTQYF
TRBV12-3/TRBV12-4	.	TRBJ2-2	14	.	TGTGCCAGCAGTTTACAAGGACCCTCCGGGGAGCTGTTTTTT	CASSLQGPSGELFF
TRBV6-2/TRBV6-3	few	TRBJ1-1	11	.	TGTGCCAGCAAGGCAGGTACTGAAGCTTTCTTT	CASKAGTEAFF
TRBV27	few	TRBJ1-1	14	.	TGTGCCAGCAGTTTATCCCACAGGGTCGATGAAGCTTTCTTT	CASSLSHRVDEAFF
TRBV9	.	TRBJ2-7	14	TRBD1	TGTGCCAGCAGCAGGACAGGGGTGTTCGACGAGCAGTACTTC	CASSRTGVFDEQYF
TRBV13	.	TRBJ2-3	12	.	TGTGCCAGCAGCTTATCAGGGGCCCGGCAGTATTTT	CASSLSGARQYF
TRBV21-1	.	TRBJ1-5	18	.	TGTGCCAGCGGTAGGAGAACAGCCGTTTGCTTTAGCAATCAGCCCCAGCATTTT	CASGRRTAVCFSNQPQHF
TRBV7-2	.	TRBJ2-4	15	.	TGTGCCAGCAGCTATCCGGGGGTCGGCAAAAACATTCAGTACTTC	CASSYPGVGKNIQYF
TRBV6-2/TRBV6-3	.	TRBJ1-1	14	.	TGTGCCAGCAGTTCCTCCCGTGGGGGCACTGAAGCTTTCTTT	CASSSSRGGTEAFF
TRBV27	few	TRBJ1-2	14	.	TGTGCCAGCAGTTCAGGGCCGATGAACTATGGCTACACCTTC	CASSSGPMNYGYTF
TRBV20-1	many	TRBJ2-3	15	.	TGCAGTGCTAGTGCGGGTAGCGTAAAAACAGATACGCAGTATTTT	CSASAGSVKTDTQYF
TRBV4-3	few	TRBJ2-3	16	.	TGCGCCAGCAGCCTCTGGTACAGGGCGATCACAGATACGCAGTATTTT	CASSLWYRAITDTQYF
TRBV3-1	.	TRBJ2-7	18	TRBD2	TGTGCCAGCAGCCGACGTCCCGGGACTAGCGGGGGGGCTTACGAGCAGTACTTC	CASSRRPGTSGGAYEQYF
TRBV9	.	TRBJ2-6	14	.	TGTGCCAGCAGAGCACTTCATGGGGCCAACGTCCTGACTTTC	CASRALHGANVLTF
TRBV7-3	.	TRBJ1-1	15	.	TGTGCCAGCAGCTTAAAAAGCCTGAGTGCTACTGAAGCTTTCTTT	CASSLKSLSATEAFF
TRBV2	once	TRBJ1-2	15	.	TGTGCCAGCAGTGACATCCCGGACGCCCTCTATGGCTACACCTTC	CASSDIPDALYGYTF